This is a list of T cell receptor beta chains from one sample in a study of blood T cells in healthy people across ages. TCRdb re-called the 5' RACE reads with MiXCR, one entry per CDR3 protein. The sample shows about 2 million distinct CDR3 sequences, less than 50% of them seen only once. Sequenced material: blood. These TCRs come from a middle-aged woman in good health. Each CDR3 is given with its conserved first and last residue. D genes are given only for firm matches. Only some rows state a clone size, as once, few, many or a class for expanded clones.

V gene,J gene,clone size,D gene,CDR3 protein,CDR3 DNA
TRBV29-1,TRBJ2-7,NA,TRBD1,CSVGRTGADEQYF,TGCAGCGTTGGCCGCACAGGGGCGGATGAGCAGTACTTC
TRBV18,TRBJ2-3,few,NA,CASSPGFTDTQYF,TGTGCCAGCTCACCAGGGTTCACAGATACGCAGTATTTT
TRBV28,TRBJ1-4,NA,TRBD1,CASSPTGAENEKLFF,TGTGCCAGCAGTCCGACAGGGGCCGAGAATGAAAAACTGTTTTTT
TRBV27,TRBJ1-2,NA,NA,CASSPRGPNYGYTF,TGTGCCAGCAGCCCTCGGGGGCCTAACTATGGCTACACCTTC
TRBV4-3,TRBJ1-6,NA,NA,CASSQDFGTGGQGYNSPLHF,TGCGCCAGCAGCCAAGATTTCGGAACCGGGGGGCAGGGATATAATTCACCCCTCCACTTT
TRBV7-2,TRBJ2-7,NA,TRBD2,CASSLAASGGAATYEQYF,TGTGCCAGCAGCTTAGCAGCTAGCGGGGGGGCAGCCACCTACGAGCAGTACTTC
TRBV10-3,TRBJ2-5,few,NA,CAISRTEETQYF,TGTGCCATCAGTAGAACCGAAGAGACCCAGTACTTC
TRBV25-1,TRBJ1-2,NA,NA,CASSHPRGYSYGYTF,TGTGCCAGCAGCCATCCCCGGGGATACTCCTATGGCTACACCTTC
TRBV6-2/TRBV6-3,TRBJ2-1,NA,TRBD2,CASIEELAGGGEQFF,TGTGCCAGCATCGAAGAACTAGCGGGGGGAGGTGAGCAGTTCTTC
TRBV7-9,TRBJ2-5,NA,NA,CASSDRATGTQYF,TGTGCCAGCAGCGACCGGGCCACCGGGACCCAGTACTTC
TRBV7-9,TRBJ1-5,NA,TRBD1,CASGAGQPSQPQHF,TGTGCCAGCGGGGCGGGACAGCCGAGTCAGCCCCAGCATTTT
TRBV4-3,TRBJ2-1,NA,TRBD2,CASSQEGSGVAYNEQFF,TGCGCCAGCAGCCAGGAAGGTAGCGGGGTAGCCTACAATGAGCAGTTCTTC
TRBV7-9,TRBJ2-7,few,NA,CASSQVGPGTYEQYF,TGTGCCAGCAGCCAGGTGGGTCCAGGGACCTACGAGCAGTACTTC
TRBV7-9,TRBJ2-3,few,TRBD1,CASIRDRGSTDTQYF,TGTGCCAGCATCCGCGACAGGGGGAGCACAGATACGCAGTATTTT
TRBV7-9,TRBJ2-5,few,TRBD1,CASSLQSTGGGETQYF,TGTGCCAGCAGCTTGCAAAGTACAGGGGGCGGAGAGACCCAGTACTTC
TRBV5-1,TRBJ2-2,once,TRBD1,CASSREDRGRGTGELFF,TGCGCCAGCAGCCGTGAGGACAGGGGGCGAGGGACCGGGGAGCTGTTTTTT
TRBV20-1,TRBJ2-7,few,TRBD2,CSAQSGTSGSWEQYF,TGCAGTGCTCAATCCGGGACTAGCGGTTCCTGGGAGCAGTACTTC
TRBV12-3/TRBV12-4,TRBJ2-1,NA,TRBD1,CASRWTGSNEQFF,TGTGCCAGCAGGTGGACAGGGAGCAATGAGCAGTTCTTC
TRBV5-1,TRBJ1-2,few,NA,CASSLTTGTSVRYGYTF,TGCGCCAGCAGCTTAACAACCGGGACTTCAGTCCGCTATGGCTACACCTTC
TRBV5-5,TRBJ1-4,NA,NA,CASSLGQASATNEKLFF,TGTGCCAGCAGCTTGGGACAGGCCTCCGCAACTAATGAAAAACTGTTTTTT
TRBV4-3,TRBJ1-2,NA,NA,CASSQAAGFGYGYTF,TGCGCCAGCAGCCAAGCAGCGGGGTTCGGCTATGGCTACACCTTC
TRBV11-2,TRBJ2-5,NA,TRBD1,CASSLDPGTGVEQYF,TGTGCCAGCAGCTTAGATCCGGGGACAGGGGTAGAGCAGTACTTC
TRBV7-9,TRBJ1-2,NA,NA,CASSRPGLEGYTF,TGTGCCAGCAGCCGGCCGGGCTTGGAGGGCTACACCTTC
TRBV5-1,TRBJ2-3,NA,TRBD1,CASSLEWTGTTDTQYF,TGCGCCAGCAGCTTGGAATGGACAGGGACAACAGATACGCAGTATTTT
TRBV10-3,TRBJ2-7,once,TRBD1,CAISENYRGEQYF,TGTGCCATCAGTGAGAATTACAGGGGCGAGCAGTACTTC
TRBV6-2/TRBV6-3,TRBJ2-3,NA,NA,CASRRDLRTQYF,TGTGCCAGCAGGCGGGACCTCCGTACGCAGTATTTT
TRBV11-2,TRBJ2-7,NA,TRBD2,CASSSLGGFAGEGYEQYF,TGTGCCAGCAGCTCACTTGGGGGGTTTGCGGGGGAGGGCTACGAGCAGTACTTC